These 17 T cell receptor beta chains were sequenced from one sample in a study of blood T cell repertoires in COVID-19. Data came from immunoSEQ multiplex PCR; TCRdb stores just in-frame clones and leaves some out. The table has roughly 420,000 clones, around nine tenths seen once; the top ten hold more than 0.85%. Sample: PBMCs or T cells enriched from blood (not recorded which). The source is a young woman with acute COVID-19.

The chain couples TRBV7-3 to TRBJ2-3; perhaps TRBD2 as D (5 bases). The CDR3 runs 14 residues. V dropped 5 bases and J dropped 0 bases, with 9 bases sitting between them. The germline V gene has CDR1 SGHTA and CDR2 FQGTGA. CDR3 amino acids: CASSGRGSTDTQYF. The CDR3 DNA reads TGTGCCAGCAGCGGACGCGGGAGCACAGATACGCAGTATTTT.

In DNA form, the CDR3 reads TGTGCCAGCTCCGACTCTAAATCCTCCTACAATGAGCAGTTCTTC. This gives the protein CASSDSKSSYNEQFF. The rearrangement joins TRBV25-1 to TRBJ2-1, with D unclear. Per germline, CDR1 MGHDK and CDR2 SYGVNS. Trimming stripped 8 bases from V and 0 bases from J, with 14 bases between. There are 15 residues in the CDR3.

This sequence joins TRBV10-1 and TRBJ2-7; 10 bases are a match to TRBD2. CDR3 length: 15 amino acids. V dropped 2 bases and J dropped 4; count of bases not matched to a gene: 5. CDR1 and CDR2 (germline): WNHNN, SYGVQD (reference sequence). CDR3 nucleotide sequence: TGCGCCAGCAGTGAGGGTTTGACTAGCGGGTACGAGCAGTACTTC. This codes for CASSEGLTSGYEQYF.

The chain uses TRBV2 and TRBJ2-1; unclear D gene. Trimming stripped 3 bases from V and 0 bases from J, with 9 bases between. The germline CDR1 and CDR2 sequences are SNHLY and FYNNEI. The CDR3 spans 15 residues. The CDR3 DNA sequence: TGTGCCAGCAGTGACAGGTATAGCTCCTACAATGAGCAGTTCTTC. As protein: CASSDRYSSYNEQFF. Complete variable domain (other parts from reference TRBV2 and TRBJ2-1): EPEVTQTPSHQVTQMGQEVILRCVPISNHLYFYWYRQILGQKVEFLVSFYNNEISEKSEIFDDQFSVERPDGSNFTLKIRSTKLEDSAMYFCASSDRYSSYNEQFFGPGTRLTVL.

The rearrangement uses TRBV20-1 and TRBJ1-1, with D uncertain. CDR1 is DFQATT, CDR2 SNEGSKA, per germline (reference sequence). V dropped 3 bases and J dropped 0 bases, with 8 bases sitting between them. This CDR3 is 13 amino acids long. The CDR3 DNA reads TGCAGTGCTAGTGTCCAGGTGAACACTGAAGCTTTCTTT. Residues: CSASVQVNTEAFF.

CDR3 protein: CASSGRDRPLANYGYTF. The CDR3, as DNA: TGTGCCAGCAGCGGAAGGGACAGACCCCTTGCTAACTATGGCTACACCTTC. This chain uses TRBV9 with TRBJ1-2, with 7 bases matching TRBD1. The germline V gene has CDR1 SGDLS and CDR2 YYNGEE. The CDR3 sequence is 17 residues long. The trim removed 3 bases at V and 0 bases at J, leaving 11 bases unmatched.

The chain links TRBV18 to TRBJ1-1; perhaps TRBD1 as D (6 bases). The CDR3 totals 15 residues. Germline CDR1 is KGHSH and CDR2 is LQKENI. V lost 1 base and J lost 0, with 9 bases in between. The CDR3 sequence is CASSPLGQMNTEAFF. CDR3 in DNA: TGTGCCAGCTCACCACTGGGACAAATGAACACTGAAGCTTTCTTT. Filled out from reference TRBV18 and TRBJ1-1, the complete variable domain reads NAGVMQNPRHLVRRRGQEARLRCSPMKGHSHVYWYRQLPEEGLKFMVYLQKENIIDESGMPKERFSAEFPKEGPSILRIQQVVRGDSAAYFCASSPLGQMNTEAFFGQGTRLTVV.

The rearrangement joins TRBV19 to TRBJ1-3; no definite D call. The germline gives CDR1 LNHDA, CDR2 SQIVND (reference sequence). The CDR3 totals 11 residues. V was pared by 9 bases and J by 5 bases, with 8 bases between. The CDR3 protein is CARRIRNTIYF. The DNA for the CDR3 is TGTGCCAGGAGAATCCGAAACACCATATATTTT.

This chain connects TRBV11-2 to TRBJ1-2; unclear D gene. CDR1 is SGHAT, CDR2 FQNNGV, per germline. V lost 4 bases and J 4 bases, leaving 7 bases between the germline ends. CDR3 length equals 12 residues. The CDR3 nucleotides read TGTGCCAGCAGCTCCAGGATCTATGGCTACACCTTC. Translated, it gives CASSSRIYGYTF.

The genes are TRBV7-9 and TRBJ1-1; no clear D gene. This CDR3 has 12 amino acids. Per the germline V gene, CDR1 is SEHNR and CDR2 is FQNEAQ (reference sequence). Trimming left V 5 bases short and J 6 bases short, with 10 bases between. The CDR3 sequence is CASSGRESEAFF. Here the CDR3 DNA reads TGTGCCAGCAGCGGACGGGAGTCTGAAGCTTTCTTT.

CDR3 bases: TGTGCCAGCAGACGTCTAGAGGATTGGCGTGAAAAACTGTTTTTT. Protein product: CASRRLEDWREKLFF. This sequence joins TRBV6-5 and TRBJ1-4, with D unresolved. The germline V and J ends were trimmed by 6 bases and 7 bases, with 18 bases remaining between them. Germline V gene lookup returns CDR1 MNHEY and CDR2 SVGAGI. The CDR3 loop spans 15 amino acids.

CDR3 in amino acids: CASSQDVGTGGYEQYF. The DNA for the CDR3 is TGCGCCAGCAGCCAAGATGTAGGGACGGGAGGCTACGAGCAGTACTTC. The chain joins TRBV4-1 to TRBJ2-7, with TRBD2 identical over 7 bases. The CDR3 runs to 16 residues. J lost 3 bases, V lost 0 bases, and 8 bases had no gene match. CDR1 is MGHRA and CDR2 is YSYEKL in the germline V gene.

CDR3 coding DNA: TGCGCCAGCAGCCAAGATCGATGGGAGATGAACACTGAAGCTTTCTTT. As protein: CASSQDRWEMNTEAFF. This sequence joins TRBV4-3 and TRBJ1-1; no clear D gene. The germline gives CDR1 LGHNA, CDR2 YSLEER. Trimming removed 0 bases at V and 0 bases at J, with 11 bases between. CDR3 length equals 16 residues.

On this clone: The same CDR3 can be traced to other DNA sequences in this sample. The chain couples TRBV9 to TRBJ2-7, with a possible D match to TRBD2 (6 bases). The V end lost 0 bases, the J end lost 0 bases, and 7 bases lay between the germline ends. Germline V gives CDR1 SGDLS, CDR2 YYNGEE. This CDR3 contains 14 residues. The CDR3 protein is CASSVGDSSYEQYF. DNA of the CDR3: TGTGCCAGCAGCGTAGGGGACTCCTCCTACGAGCAGTACTTC.

J is TRBJ2-3 and V is TRBV30, with TRBD2 matching over 12 bases. V lost 3 bases to trimming and J lost 4 bases; unmatched junction nucleotides: 5. Germline V gene data show CDR1 as GTSNPN and CDR2 as SVGIG (reference sequence). The CDR3 totals 15 residues. Here the CDR3 DNA reads TGTGCCTGGAGGCTAGCGGGGGGGCGCTCAGATACGCAGTATTTT. This codes for CAWRLAGGRSDTQYF.

This chain uses TRBV6-5 with TRBJ2-7; D is perhaps TRBD2 (5 bases). This CDR3 spans 16 amino acids. V gave up 0 bases and J gave up 2 bases, with 14 bases separating them. The germline V gene encodes CDR1 MNHEY and CDR2 SVGAGI. The CDR3 region has the DNA TGTGCCAGCAGTTACTCCAGTTCGGCGAGGGCCTACGAGCAGTACTTC. Translated: CASSYSSSARAYEQYF.

This chain uses TRBV19 with TRBJ1-4; D not resolved. Trimming took off 3 bases at V and 5 bases at J, with 10 bases between the two ends. CDR1 LNHDA and CDR2 SQIVND come from the germline V gene (reference sequence). The CDR3 runs 14 residues. CDR3 coding DNA: TGTGCCAGTAGTATTTACGGGTTCAATGAAAAACTGTTTTTT. Residues: CASSIYGFNEKLFF.